Below, one T cell receptor (beta chain) is given with its context. Its target is not known. All of the isolated RNA was reverse transcribed, so expressed TCRB transcripts were sequenced. This table comes from immunoSEQ multiplex PCR, and its TCRdb copy is limited to in-frame clones, with some not included. The table lists hundreds of thousands of clones, 14% of them singletons. This sample is drawn from a study of beta chain features in type 1 diabetes. Looking at the study overall: Similarity in age, gender and cell yields was seen between patients and healthy donors. Broader study findings: The naive, central memory and Treg TCRB repertoires of patients appeared to be more similar to one another than those of healthy donors. Among patients with Type 1 diabetes, TCRB CDR3s were moderately but significantly shorter in every one of the four CD4+ subsets. Any HLA-type effect on TCRB rearrangement remained unresolved here.

Trimming at V came to 3 bases and at J to 5 bases, leaving 12 bases not matched to a gene. Germline CDR1 reads LNHDA; CDR2 reads SQIVND (reference sequence). This CDR3 has 16 amino acids. The sequenced sample consisted of naive CD4+ T cells from blood. The TCR sequence derives from a woman in her forties in good health. The V gene is TRBV19, the J gene TRBJ1-1; 7 nucleotides agree with TRBD1. The CDR3: CASSMDRYRPGTEAFF. CDR3 nucleotides: TGTGCCAGTAGTATGGACAGGTACAGGCCCGGGACTGAAGCTTTCTTT.